This note documents a single TCR beta chain sequence. No antigen is known for it. Single viable CD3+CD4+CD8-CD45RO+ cells were sorted as the memory CD4+ T cells. CD4+ T cells were isolated by positive magnetic selection. This entry is derived from a study of memory CD4+ T cells and cytomegalovirus serostatus. Sequencing was performed with immunoSEQ multiplex PCR; in TCRdb, only in-frame clones are kept and a portion is missing. The sample lists about 52,000 clones, 83% occurring once. The junction had 8 bases not matched to a gene; V was cut back by 5 bases and J by 2 bases. The CDR3 length is 16 residues. CDR1 is MDHEN and CDR2 is SYDVKM in the germline V gene. General study findings and limits: CMV serostatus prediction reached median AUC roughly 0.95, or 0.91 with US-trained model. CD4+ memory repertoires contained about two fifths of the roughly 160 reported CMV TCRbeta sequences.

The chain uses TRBV28 and TRBJ1-4; 7 nucleotides agree with TRBD1. The TCR originated in an adult in good health and CMV-seropositive. The sample comprised memory CD4+ T cells from blood. CDR3: CASSVRRTGTNEKLFF. For the CDR3, the DNA is TGTGCCAGCAGTGTGCGTAGGACAGGTACTAATGAAAAACTGTTTTTT. The full variable domain, with the rest looked up from reference TRBV28 and TRBJ1-4, is DVKVTQSSRYLVKRTGEKVFLECVQDMDHENMFWYRQDPGLGLRLIYFSYDVKMKEKGDIPEGYSVSREKKERFSLILESASTNQTSMYLCASSVRRTGTNEKLFFGSGTQLSVL.